The present TCR beta chain was sequenced within a study of blood T cells in healthy people across ages (dated by TCRdb to 2015 to 2017). Background on the whole study: In model experiments, template switching captured about one uniquely barcoded TCR beta cDNA molecule for every two T cells. Using deep sequencing normalized with unique cDNA molecular identifiers, the study measured how TCR beta repertoire diversity changes with age. Four age groups were formed from the donors: young (average approximately 15 years), middle-aged (around 39), aged (roughly 59) and long-lived (around 82). For two donors (one aged 18 to 30 and one aged 80 or older), the study analyzed two additional independent replicas of 1 million unique cDNA reads from the same blood draw.

This clonotype was seen a few times. The antigen it binds to is not known. Base qualities are not at hand, and no much larger clone is one base apart. The paper as a whole reports these results and caveats: Conclusive comparison of naive and antigen-experienced compartments was prevented by the profiling of bulk unsorted PBMCs. Observed TCR beta diversity per million T cells fell roughly linearly with age, and a significant reduction was already apparent by age around 40. Estimates of total diversity based on one million sequenced T cells were regarded as lower bounds and as underestimates. Observed TCR beta diversity correlated strongly with the percentage of naive T cells measured by flow cytometry. Compared with the aged group, the long-lived group had more naive CD4+ T cells, fewer expanded clones and increased TCR diversity, suggesting age selection. Because the CMV infection status of the donors was unknown, age-related changes in expanded clonotypes may potentially have been confounded.

Trimming at the junction amounts to 6 bases on V and 6 bases on J, and the germline ends lie 14 bases apart. From its cysteine to its phenylalanine, the CDR3 spans 12 amino acids. The DNA shown is the 36-base CDR3, in frame from base 1. Taken from the germline V gene (reference sequence), the CDR1 and CDR2 loops are DFQATT and SNEGSKA. The roughly 39 donors, aged about 6 to 95 years, were systemically healthy Caucasian individuals from Russia. Roughly 11 milliliters of peripheral blood were drawn from each donor into EDTA-treated Vacutainer tubes. Ficoll-Paque density-gradient centrifugation was used to isolate PBMCs, with at least 6.5 million obtained per sample. Total RNA, at least 5 micrograms per sample, was extracted from PBMCs with Trizol reagent. Naive CD45RAhigh/CD27high T cell percentages were measured by flow cytometry on a PBMC aliquot from every donor. Preparation of the library involved 5' RACE. The data were produced on an Illumina HiSeq 2500. The second PCR ran for about 7 to 11 cycles and used a J-beta primer mix along with a sample-barcoded 5' primer. Each TCR beta cDNA molecule received a unique molecular identifier from a template-switch 5' adaptor carrying 12 random nucleotides. At least 2.5 million CDR3-containing paired-end reads were obtained from each sample. First-strand cDNA was synthesized from all RNA with the Mint cDNA synthesis kit, primed by a TRBC-specific oligonucleotide. All cDNA was treated with uracil-DNA glycosylase and then went through a first 18-cycle PCR with the universal primers M1SS and BC2_uni_R. Turning to the authors' computational methods: Normalization of each sample was performed by random selection of 1 million high-quality reads, each carrying a distinct molecular identifier. Reads with shared molecular identifiers were discarded instead of being binned into consensus sequences. MiTCR, with a Q25 quality threshold and the strictest error-elimination algorithm, was used for CDR3 identification, clonotype clustering and error correction. A nonparametric unseen species model with Euler transformation was used to estimate a lower bound on total TCR beta diversity. The raw public reads went through TCRdb reprocessing: fastp at Q25, MiXCR clone calling, in-frame beta chains kept. Identical CDR3 proteins give one entry, which carries the most common genes and DNA. TCRdb, not the authors, supplied the V and J calls. The sample has about 1 million distinct CDR3 sequences on record, 25% of them singletons. Of the sample, less than 0.75% is held by the ten largest clones.

These same data were also listed under a study on T cells of mothers and their children. Per that second paper: Donors were nine systemically healthy Caucasian individuals: three mothers and their six children. cDNA synthesis used all of the extracted RNA, with approximately 1.4 ug of RNA in each 15 ul reaction. In the second PCR, the M1S primer added sample barcodes and 2-4 random nucleotides. More than 8.5 million TCR beta CDR3 reads were obtained from each mother, and some 3.3 million reads were obtained from each child. Thymic selection similarly shapes TCR recombination output in related and unrelated pairs, with minor effect from inherited differences. Normalized repertoire overlap in related mother-child pairs was always slightly higher than in unrelated mother-child pairs, but the difference was never significant. Persistent microchimeric T cell clones were not detected, at a sensitivity of about 100 clones per million clonotypes. Deep NGS was used in the study to compare the TCR beta repertoires of mothers and children and to look for features that separate related mother-child pairs from unrelated individuals. Mothers averaged around 43 +/- 4 years of age and children averaged around 10 +/- 4 years. After adapter ligation with NEBNext reagents, the libraries were sequenced on Illumina HiSeq 2000 with 100+100 nt paired-end reads. Mother and child libraries were prepared a month apart and sequenced in separate runs to prevent cross-contamination. For each donor, somewhere between roughly 450,000 and 2,000,000 distinct TCR beta clonotypes were identified. Naive TCR beta clonotypes were estimated from low-frequency clonotypes matched to each donor's FACS-determined naive share, without sorting.

The chain links TRBV20-1 with TRBJ1-2; the D gene cannot be named for sure. The sequence came from a girl aged 2-15 years in good health. The sample was blood. The sequenced DNA: TGCAGTGCCAAGGACGGATCTCATGGCTACACCTTC. It encodes CSAKDGSHGYTF.